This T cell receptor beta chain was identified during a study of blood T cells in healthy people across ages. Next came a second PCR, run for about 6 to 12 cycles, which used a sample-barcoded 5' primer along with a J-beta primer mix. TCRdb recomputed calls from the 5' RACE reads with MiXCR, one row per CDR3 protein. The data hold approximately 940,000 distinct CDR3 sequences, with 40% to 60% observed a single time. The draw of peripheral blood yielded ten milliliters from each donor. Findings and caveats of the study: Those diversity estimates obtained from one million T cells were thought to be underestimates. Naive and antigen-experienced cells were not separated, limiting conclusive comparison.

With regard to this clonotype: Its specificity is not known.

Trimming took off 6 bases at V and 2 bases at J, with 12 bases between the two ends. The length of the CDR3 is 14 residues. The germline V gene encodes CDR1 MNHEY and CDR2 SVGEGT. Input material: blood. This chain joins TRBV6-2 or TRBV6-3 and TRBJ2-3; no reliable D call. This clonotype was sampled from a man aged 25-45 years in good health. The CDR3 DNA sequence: TGTGCCAGCAGGCCGCTTACCCTCACAGATACGCAGTATTTT. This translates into CASRPLTLTDTQYF.